Described below is a single T cell receptor beta chain sequence and its context. Antigen specificity is unknown. TCRdb processed the 5' RACE reads anew with MiXCR; each CDR3 protein has one entry. This sample yields 1.5 million to 2 million distinct CDR3 sequences, of which 25% to 35% are seen a single time; around 0.3% belongs to the top ten. CDR1 and CDR2 from the germline V gene are SGHAT and FQNNGV. The trim removed 4 bases at V and 1 base at J, leaving 5 bases unmatched. The CDR3 is 15 amino acids. This record belongs to a study of identical twins. Notes on the study in general: Conclusions were drawn cross-sectionally by statistical analysis, without following the same donors.

The chain carries TRBV11-2 and TRBJ1-2; 8 nucleotides line up with TRBD1. The TCR comes from a newborn girl in good health. Sequencing was performed on cord blood. CDR3 sequence reads: CASSSYRGDNYGYTF. DNA of the CDR3: TGTGCCAGCAGCTCATACAGGGGGGATAACTATGGCTACACCTTC.